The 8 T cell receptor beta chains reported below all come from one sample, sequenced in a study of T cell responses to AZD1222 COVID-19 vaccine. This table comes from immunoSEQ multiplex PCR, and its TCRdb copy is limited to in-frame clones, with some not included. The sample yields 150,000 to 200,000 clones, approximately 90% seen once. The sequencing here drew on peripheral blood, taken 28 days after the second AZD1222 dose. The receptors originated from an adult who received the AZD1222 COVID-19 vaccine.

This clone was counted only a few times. The DNA for the CDR3 is TGTGCCAGCAGTAGCCCAAGCACTCGGGAGGAAAAACTGTTTTTT. Residues: CASSSPSTREEKLFF. V gene TRBV6-5 combines with J gene TRBJ1-4, with D uncertain. Trimming stripped 5 bases from V and 8 bases from J, with 18 bases between. This CDR3 comprises 15 residues. Germline assignment: CDR1 MNHEY and CDR2 SVGAGI.

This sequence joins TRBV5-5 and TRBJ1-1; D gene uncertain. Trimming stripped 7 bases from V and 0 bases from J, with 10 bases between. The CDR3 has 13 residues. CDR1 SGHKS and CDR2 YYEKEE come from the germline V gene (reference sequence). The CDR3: CASQSVVNTEAFF. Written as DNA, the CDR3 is TGTGCCAGCCAGTCGGTAGTGAACACTGAAGCTTTCTTT.

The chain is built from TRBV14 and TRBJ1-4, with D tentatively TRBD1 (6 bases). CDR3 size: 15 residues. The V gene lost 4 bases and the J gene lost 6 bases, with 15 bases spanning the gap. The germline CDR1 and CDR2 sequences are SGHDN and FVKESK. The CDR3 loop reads CASSPGQRAYEKLFF. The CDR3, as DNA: TGTGCCAGCAGCCCCGGACAGCGGGCCTATGAAAAACTGTTTTTT.

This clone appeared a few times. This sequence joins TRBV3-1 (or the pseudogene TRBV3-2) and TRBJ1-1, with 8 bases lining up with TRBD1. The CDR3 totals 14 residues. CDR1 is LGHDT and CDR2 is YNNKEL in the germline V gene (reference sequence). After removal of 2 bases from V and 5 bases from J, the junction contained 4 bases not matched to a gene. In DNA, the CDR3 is TGTGCCAGCAGCCAAACAGGGGGTAGGACTGAAGCTTTCTTT. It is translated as CASSQTGGRTEAFF.

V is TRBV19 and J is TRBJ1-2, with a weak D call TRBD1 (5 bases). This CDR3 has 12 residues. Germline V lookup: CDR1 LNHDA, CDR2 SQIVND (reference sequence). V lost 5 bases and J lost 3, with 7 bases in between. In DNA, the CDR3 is TGTGCCAGTAGTTCCAGGGACTATGGCTACACCTTC. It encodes CASSSRDYGYTF. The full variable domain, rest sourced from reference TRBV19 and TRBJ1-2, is DGGITQSPKYLFRKEGQNVTLSCEQNLNHDAMYWYRQDPGQGLRLIYYSQIVNDFQKGDIAEGYSVSREKKESFPLTVTSAQKNPTAFYLCASSSRDYGYTFGSGTRLTVV.

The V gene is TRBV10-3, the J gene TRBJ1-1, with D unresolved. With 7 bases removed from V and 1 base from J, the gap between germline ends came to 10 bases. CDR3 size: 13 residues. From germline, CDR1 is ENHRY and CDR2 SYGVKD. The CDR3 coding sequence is TGTGCCATCACCACGGGCGAGAACACTGAAGCTTTCTTT. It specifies CAITTGENTEAFF.

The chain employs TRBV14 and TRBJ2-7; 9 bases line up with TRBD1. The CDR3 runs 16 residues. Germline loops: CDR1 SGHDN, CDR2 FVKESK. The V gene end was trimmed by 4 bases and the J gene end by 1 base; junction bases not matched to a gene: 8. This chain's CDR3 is CASSLGQGMGSYEQYF. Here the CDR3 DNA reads TGTGCCAGCAGCCTCGGACAGGGGATGGGATCCTACGAGCAGTACTTC.

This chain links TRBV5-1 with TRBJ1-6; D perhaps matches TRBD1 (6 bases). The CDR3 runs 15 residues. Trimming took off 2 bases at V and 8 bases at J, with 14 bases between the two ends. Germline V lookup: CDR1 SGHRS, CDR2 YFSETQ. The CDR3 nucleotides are TGCGCCAGCAGCTTAGCCCCGGACAGATATTCACCCCTCCACTTT. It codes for CASSLAPDRYSPLHF.